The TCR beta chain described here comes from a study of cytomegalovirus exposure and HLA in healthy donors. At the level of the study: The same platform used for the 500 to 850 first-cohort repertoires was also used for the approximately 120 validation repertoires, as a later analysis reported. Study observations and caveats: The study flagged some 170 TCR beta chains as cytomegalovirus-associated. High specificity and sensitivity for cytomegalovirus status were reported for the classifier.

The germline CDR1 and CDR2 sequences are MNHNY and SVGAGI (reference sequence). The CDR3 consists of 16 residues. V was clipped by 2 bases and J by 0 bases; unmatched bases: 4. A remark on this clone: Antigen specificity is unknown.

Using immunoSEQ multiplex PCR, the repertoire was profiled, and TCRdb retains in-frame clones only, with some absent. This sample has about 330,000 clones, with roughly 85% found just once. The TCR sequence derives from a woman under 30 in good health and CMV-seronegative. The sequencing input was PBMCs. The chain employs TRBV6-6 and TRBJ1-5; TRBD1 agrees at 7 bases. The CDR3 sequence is CASSYPTGDSNQPQHF. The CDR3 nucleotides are TGTGCCAGCAGTTACCCAACAGGGGATAGCAATCAGCCCCAGCATTTT.